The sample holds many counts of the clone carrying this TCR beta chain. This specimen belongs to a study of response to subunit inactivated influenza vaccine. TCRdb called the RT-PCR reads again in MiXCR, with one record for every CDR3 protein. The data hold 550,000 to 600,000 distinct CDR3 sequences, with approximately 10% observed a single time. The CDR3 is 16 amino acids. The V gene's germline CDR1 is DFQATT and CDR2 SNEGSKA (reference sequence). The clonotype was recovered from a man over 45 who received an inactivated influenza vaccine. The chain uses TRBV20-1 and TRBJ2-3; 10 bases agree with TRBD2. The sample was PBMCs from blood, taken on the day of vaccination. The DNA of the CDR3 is TGCTCCCTCTACGGATTAGCGGGGGGACCCACAGATACGCAGTATTTT. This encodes CSLYGLAGGPTDTQYF.